The T cell receptor (beta chain) described here comes from a study of blood T cells in healthy people across ages (dated by TCRdb to the mid-2010s). Regarding the research as a whole: In model experiments, template switching captured roughly one uniquely barcoded TCR beta cDNA molecule for every two T cells. Donors were grouped into four age groups: young (average about 15 years), middle-aged (less than 40), aged (approximately 58) and long-lived (approximately 78). To avoid experimental bias, donors of different ages were spread randomly across the sequencing lanes. Two additional independent replicas of 1 million unique cDNA reads from the same blood draw were analyzed for two donors (one aged 18 to 30 and one aged 80 or older). The study measured age-related changes in TCR beta repertoire diversity using deep sequencing normalized with unique cDNA molecular identifiers. Broader findings and caveats from the paper: Donor CMV infection status was unknown, potentially confounding age-related changes in expanded clonotypes. Compared with the aged group, the long-lived group had more naive CD4+ T cells, fewer expanded clones and increased TCR diversity, a pattern suggesting age selection. Observed TCR beta diversity per million T cells fell roughly linearly with age, and a significant reduction was already apparent by age approximately 40. A strong correlation was found between observed TCR beta diversity and the percentage of naive T cells measured by flow cytometry. Since profiling was done on bulk unsorted PBMCs, naive and antigen-experienced compartments could not be conclusively compared. Estimates of total diversity based on one million sequenced T cells were regarded as lower bounds and as underestimates.

The CDR3 runs 11 amino acids, cysteine and phenylalanine included. Of the read, only the CDR3 DNA is kept; its 33 bases are in frame from base 1. CDR1 SGHRS and CDR2 YFSETQ were looked up in the germline V gene. V and J lose 5 bases and 6 bases, and a span of 6 bases separates them. Concerning this clonotype: Its cognate antigen has yet to be identified. Within one base of it there is no much larger clone, and no base qualities were kept.

The library was made by 5' RACE. For sequencing, an Illumina HiSeq 2500 was employed. The second PCR ran for about 6 to 12 cycles and used a J-beta primer mix along with a sample-barcoded 5' primer. A template-switch 5' adaptor carrying 12 random nucleotides introduced a unique molecular identifier onto each TCR beta cDNA molecule. Each sample yielded at least 3 million CDR3-containing paired-end reads. First-strand cDNA synthesis was performed from all RNA using the Mint cDNA synthesis kit, with priming by a TRBC-specific oligonucleotide. All cDNA was treated with uracil-DNA glycosylase and then went through a first 18-cycle PCR with the universal primers M1SS and BC2_uni_R. Per the source publication's procedure: For normalization, 1 million high-quality reads, each with a distinct molecular identifier, were randomly selected from each sample. Reads with shared molecular identifiers were discarded instead of being binned into consensus sequences. MiTCR, set to a Q25 quality threshold and the strictest error-elimination algorithm, was used for CDR3 identification, clonotype clustering and error correction. A nonparametric unseen species model with Euler transformation was used to estimate lower-bound total TCR beta diversity. TCRdb trimmed the raw reads at Q25, called clones with MiXCR and kept productive beta chains. Every entry covers one CDR3 protein and lists the most common genes and DNA from its rows. TCRdb, not the original authors, processed these V and J calls. In this sample the table shows 580,000 or so distinct CDR3 sequences, roughly 48% of which occur a single time. In total, the top ten clones hold around 24% of the sample.

The donors were roughly 38 Caucasian individuals from Russia, aged 6 to 90 years, who were systemically healthy. About 9.8 milliliters of peripheral blood were drawn from each donor into EDTA-treated Vacutainer tubes. PBMCs were isolated by Ficoll-Paque density-gradient centrifugation, with at least 7 million obtained per sample. Total RNA was extracted from PBMCs with Trizol reagent, with at least 5 micrograms obtained per sample. For every donor, an aliquot of PBMCs went through flow cytometry to measure the percentages of naive CD45RAhigh/CD27high T cells. The TCR originated in a man older than 75 in good health. This chain joins TRBV5-1 to TRBJ2-1; no confident D gene assignment can be made. The sequenced sample was blood. DNA sequence: TGCGCCAGCAGGTTAGGCAATGAGCAGTTCTTC. This is translated as CASRLGNEQFF. Here the CDR3 is joined to the reference TRBV5-1 and TRBJ2-1 genes, and the full variable domain is: KAGVTQTPRYLIKTRGQQVTLSCSPISGHRSVSWYQQTPGQGLQFLFEYFSETQRNKGNFPGRFSGRQFSNSRSEMNVSTLELGDSALYLCASRLGNEQFFGPGTRLTVL.